The 3 T cell receptor beta chains given below trace back to one sample, sequenced in a study of cytomegalovirus exposure and HLA in healthy donors. Use of 60 Vbeta and 13 Jbeta primers characterized the PCR. Sequenced by immunoSEQ multiplex PCR; TCRdb stores in-frame clones only, minus some. The data include 75,000 to 95,000 clones; the top ten clones carry roughly 1.5%. The sequenced material came from PBMCs. The receptors stem from an older woman in good health and CMV-seronegative.

The chain carries TRBV10-3 and TRBJ2-7; TRBD2 is a possible D gene (6 bases). The V gene's germline CDR1 is ENHRY and CDR2 SYGVKD. V shed 0 bases and J shed 1 base, with 7 bases lying between them. This CDR3 region has 14 residues. The CDR3 DNA reads TGTGCCATCAGTGAGTCCGGGAGTTCCTACGAGCAGTACTTC. It specifies CAISESGSSYEQYF.

The chain joins TRBV19 to TRBJ2-5, with 11 positions matching TRBD2. The germline V gene has CDR1 LNHDA and CDR2 SQIVND (reference sequence). V was pared by 6 bases and J by 4 bases, with 7 bases of the junction left unmatched. The CDR3 covers 15 residues. The CDR3 nucleotides are TGTGCCAGTAGAGCGGTAGCGGGAGGGGGAGAGACCCAGTACTTC. Translating gives CASRAVAGGGETQYF.

The chain combines TRBV30 with TRBJ1-5; D is unclear. The CDR3 is 13 residues long. V was trimmed by 2 bases and J by 4 bases, leaving 9 bases between them. CDR1 and CDR2 from the germline V gene are GTSNPN and SVGIG (reference sequence). Written as DNA, the CDR3 is TGTGCCTGGAGTCCACGGGGAAATCAGCCCCAGCATTTT. Translation: CAWSPRGNQPQHF.